A selection of T cell receptor beta chains follows, all from one sample in a study of lymphopenia after photon versus proton radiotherapy. TCRdb keeps only in-frame clones here, not all; method: immunoSEQ multiplex PCR. The sample gives approximately 21,000 clones, roughly 85% of which show up once; around 20% is in the top ten. Sequenced material: peripheral blood, taken from a patient treated with photon-based radiotherapy. The receptors originated from a man aged 60 to 75 with pancreatic cancer. Each CDR3 is given with its conserved first and last residue. The D gene is left open where the match is weak. Some rows mark clone size as missing; the rest say once, few, many or name a class of expanded clone.

clone_size	v_call	j_call	d_call	cdr3_aa
-	TRBV19	-	-	CASSRIQVPRQPQYF
once	TRBV7-9	TRBJ2-5	-	CASSFEFRETQYF
few	TRBV25-1	TRBJ2-1	-	CASSETELRSNEQFF
-	TRBV6-5	TRBJ2-7	-	CASRKSSYEQYF
-	TRBV7-2	TRBJ1-1	-	CASSESRVDAFF
once	TRBV6-1	TRBJ1-1	-	CAASNGQNTEAFF
-	TRBV9	TRBJ2-1	-	CASSVPGGGGRSEQFF
-	TRBV11-2	TRBJ1-2	-	CASRDSAKKDGYTF
-	TRBV19	TRBJ2-5	-	CASSIVQGLQYF
-	TRBV6-5	TRBJ2-5	-	CASKGVETQYF
-	TRBV30	TRBJ1-4	-	CAWSVGSGTEKLFF
-	TRBV7-2	TRBJ2-1	TRBD2	CASSRTSGGAENEQFF
-	TRBV29-1	TRBJ1-2	TRBD1	CSVEEQAGGHGYTF
-	TRBV4-3	TRBJ2-3	-	CASSQGGGAGKVDTQYF
-	TRBV25-1	TRBJ2-3	-	CATAGGRKTDTQYF
-	TRBV7-3	TRBJ2-7	-	CASSRTTSYEQYF
-	TRBV19	TRBJ2-5	-	CASSISRLETQYF
-	TRBV6-1	TRBJ1-1	-	CASSPRQAKAFF
-	TRBV13	TRBJ2-3	TRBD1	CASSLGQVVNF
-	TRBV11-2	TRBJ1-1	-	CASSWYEAFF
-	TRBV13	TRBJ1-2	-	CASRMGKANYGYTF
-	TRBV12-5	TRBJ2-3	-	CASGSPVGTDTQYF
-	TRBV10-2	TRBJ1-2	-	CASSEFQGAWMPNYGYTF
-	TRBV4-2	TRBJ2-1	-	CASSQDITGEQFF